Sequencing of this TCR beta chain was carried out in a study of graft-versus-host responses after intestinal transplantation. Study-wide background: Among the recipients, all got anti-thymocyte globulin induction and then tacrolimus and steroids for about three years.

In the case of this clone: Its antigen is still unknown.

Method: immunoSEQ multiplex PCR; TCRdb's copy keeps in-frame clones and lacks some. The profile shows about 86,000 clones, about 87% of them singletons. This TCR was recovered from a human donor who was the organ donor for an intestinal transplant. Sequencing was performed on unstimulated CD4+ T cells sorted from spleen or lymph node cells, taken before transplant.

DNA of the CDR3: TGTGCCAGCAGGACTAGCGAATATACAGATACGCAGTATTTT. Protein product: CASRTSEYTDTQYF. The chain couples TRBV2 to TRBJ2-3, with 8 bases aligning to TRBD2. The germline CDR1 and CDR2 sequences are SNHLY and FYNNEI. J was trimmed by 3 bases and V by 6 bases; bases with no gene match: 5. The CDR3 is made up of 14 amino acids.